This entry lists 17 T cell receptor beta chains sequenced from one sample in a study of T cell repertoires in cytomegalovirus infection. TCRdb passed the reads through MiXCR, listing each CDR3 protein once. This table holds about 250,000 distinct CDR3 sequences, more than 9% found once. The sample comprised PBMCs. These receptors were collected from a human donor in good health (CMV status not recorded). Some clones in this sample may be carry-over from other donors' samples.

This clonotype was counted at least ten times. The chain uses TRBV2 and TRBJ2-2, with a possible D match to TRBD2 (5 bases). Germline CDR1 is SNHLY and CDR2 is FYNNEI. This CDR3 spans 14 amino acids. Trimming removed 3 bases at V and 7 bases at J, with 12 bases between. DNA for the CDR3: TGTGCCAGCAGTGAGAGACTAACTTTCGGGGAGCTGTTTTTT. Translation: CASSERLTFGELFF.

In its sample, this clonotype was seen many times. The chain joins TRBV29-1 to TRBJ2-2; D is perhaps TRBD2 (6 bases). The CDR3 loop spans 13 amino acids. V was pared by 4 bases and J by 4 bases, with 10 bases between. Germline V gene sequence: CDR1 SQVTM, CDR2 ANQGSEA. The chain's CDR3 is CSVGGVGTGELFF. The CDR3 nucleotides read TGCAGCGTTGGGGGGGTAGGCACCGGGGAGCTGTTTTTT.

This clonotype was picked up a small number of times. This chain uses TRBV24-1 with TRBJ2-6; no reliable D call. Germline V CDR1 and CDR2: KGHDR, SFDVKD. The CDR3 is 13 residues long. Deletions cut 9 bases from V and 2 bases from J, with 7 bases between. The CDR3 DNA is TGTGCCACCGGACGAGCTGGGGCCAACGTCCTGACTTTC. Translation gives CATGRAGANVLTF.

This clonotype was counted many times. The chain uses TRBV6-2 or TRBV6-3 and TRBJ2-3, with D maybe TRBD2 (6 bases). V lost 7 bases to trimming and J lost 4 bases, with 12 bases between them. This CDR3 spans 13 amino acids. The V gene's germline CDR1 is MNHEY and CDR2 SVGEGT. The CDR3 loop is CASMKGRPDTQYF. The CDR3 coding sequence is TGTGCCAGCATGAAGGGGAGGCCAGATACGCAGTATTTT.

The rearrangement uses TRBV29-1 and TRBJ1-4; D is unclear. The ends were cut back, 6 bases at V and 4 bases at J, with 9 bases in the middle. Germline CDR1 and CDR2: SQVTM and ANQGSEA. The CDR3 is made up of 12 amino acids. Written as DNA, the CDR3 is TGCAGCGTGGGAGCAAATAATGAAAAACTGTTTTTT. The encoded protein is CSVGANNEKLFF.

This rearrangement joins TRBV19 to TRBJ1-1, with a tentative D call TRBD1 (6 bases). Germline loops: CDR1 LNHDA, CDR2 SQIVND (reference sequence). V shed 3 bases and J shed 4 bases, with 12 bases lying between them. This CDR3 has 14 amino acids. The CDR3: CASSIGGGVTEAFF. CDR3 DNA sequence: TGTGCCAGTAGTATCGGGGGCGGTGTCACTGAAGCTTTCTTT.

This clonotype was counted many times. The chain couples TRBV7-2 to TRBJ1-3, with unresolved D. V shed 5 bases and J shed 2 bases, with 4 bases lying between them. The CDR3 has 12 amino acids. Germline CDR1 is SGHTA and CDR2 is FQGNSA. The CDR3 nucleotides read TGTGCCAGCAGCGCCACTGGAAACACCATATATTTT. Its protein is CASSATGNTIYF.

This clonotype was seen ten or more times. Its ends do not fully match the called genes, so a read error is possible. V usage is TRBV28 and J usage is TRBJ2-1, with 10 bases lining up with TRBD2. The CDR3 runs 11 residues. The germline V gene encodes CDR1 MDHEN and CDR2 SYDVKM. The CDR3 loop is CATTSGTNPLF. For the CDR3, the DNA is TGTGCCACCACTAGCGGGACAAACCCACTCTTC.

With respect to this clonotype: Lacking the conserved final phenylalanine or tryptophan, this CDR3 likely reflects a read error. The chain carries TRBV7-2 and TRBJ1-2; D is unresolved. CDR1 and CDR2 (germline): SGHTA, FQGNSA. The CDR3 spans 16 residues. CDR3: CASSLAPAKLGYDYTL. Here the CDR3 DNA reads TGTGCCAGCAGCTTAGCGCCCGCCAAGCTGGGGTATGACTACACCCTC.

This chain connects TRBV29-1 to TRBJ2-7, with a weak D call TRBD2 (5 bases). V gave up 6 bases and J gave up 7 bases, with 16 bases separating them. CDR1 is SQVTM and CDR2 is ANQGSEA in the germline V gene. The CDR3 covers 12 residues. Here the CDR3 DNA reads TGCAGCGTGGTCGAGGAGGTCTTGGAGCAGTACTTC. Translated: CSVVEEVLEQYF.

This clonotype was counted at least ten times. This rearrangement joins TRBV7-2 to TRBJ1-2, with D perhaps TRBD1 (5 bases). Trimming took off 1 base at V and 4 bases at J, with 10 bases between the two ends. Germline loops: CDR1 SGHTA, CDR2 FQGNSA. This CDR3 is built from 14 residues. DNA for the CDR3: TGTGCCAGCAGCTTAGGTGGGGCCTCCTATGGCTACACCTTC. Its protein is CASSLGGASYGYTF.

The J gene is TRBJ2-5, the V gene TRBV7-2, with D perhaps TRBD2 (6 bases). V lost 8 bases to trimming and J lost 8 bases, with 15 bases between them. This CDR3 contains 12 residues. Germline lookup yields CDR1 SGHTA and CDR2 FQGNSA. CDR3 nucleotides: TGTGCCAGCCCTCCCGGGGGAAAAACCCAGTACTTC. Its translation: CASPPGGKTQYF.

There are many counts of this clonotype. The chain couples TRBV7-2 to TRBJ2-3, with D unclear. This CDR3 comprises 12 residues. V was pared by 6 bases and J by 4 bases, with 8 bases between. Germline CDR1 and CDR2: SGHTA and FQGNSA. The CDR3 loop is CASRKPPDTQYF. The CDR3 DNA sequence: TGTGCCAGCAGGAAACCCCCAGATACGCAGTATTTT.

The chain has TRBV5-5 and TRBJ2-7, with TRBD2 identical over 7 bases. J was trimmed by 4 bases and V by 9 bases; bases with no gene match: 10. CDR1 and CDR2 from the germline V gene are SGHKS and YYEKEE (reference sequence). The length of the CDR3 is 13 residues. CDR3 in DNA: TGTGCCACCACCGTACTGGGGGGGTACGAGCAGTACTTC. Its translation is CATTVLGGYEQYF.

This clonotype has more than one count but fewer than ten. The chain recombines TRBV6-6 with TRBJ2-7; 7 bases map to TRBD2. This CDR3 contains 15 residues. The V gene end was trimmed by 0 bases and the J gene end by 5 bases; junction bases not matched to a gene: 7. Germline V lookup: CDR1 MNHNY, CDR2 SVGAGI (reference sequence). CDR3 nucleotide sequence: TGTGCCAGCAGTTACTCTCGGGGGAGGGGCAACGAGCAGTACTTC. Its translation is CASSYSRGRGNEQYF.

The V and J genes are TRBV5-1 and TRBJ2-7; D gene ambiguous. V dropped 6 bases and J dropped 0 bases, with 13 bases sitting between them. CDR3 size: 14 residues. Looked up from germline, CDR1 is SGHRS and CDR2 is YFSETQ. This CDR3 reads CASTPRSDSYEQYF. The CDR3 region has the DNA TGCGCCAGCACCCCCCGGAGTGACTCCTACGAGCAGTACTTC.

There are many counts of this clonotype. V and J are TRBV7-9 and TRBJ1-3; D perhaps matches TRBD1 (5 bases). V was trimmed by 3 bases and J by 0 bases, leaving 9 bases between them. Germline CDR1 SEHNR, CDR2 FQNEAQ (reference sequence). The CDR3 is made up of 15 amino acids. CDR3 in DNA: TGTGCCAGCAGCTTCACAGGAGTCTCTGGAAACACCATATATTTT. Residues: CASSFTGVSGNTIYF. Variable domain in full (rest from reference TRBV7-9 and TRBJ1-3): DTGVSQNPRHKITKRGQNVTFRCDPISEHNRLYWYRQTLGQGPEFLTYFQNEAQLEKSRLLSDRFSAERPKGSFSTLEIQRTEQGDSAMYLCASSFTGVSGNTIYFGEGSWLTVV.